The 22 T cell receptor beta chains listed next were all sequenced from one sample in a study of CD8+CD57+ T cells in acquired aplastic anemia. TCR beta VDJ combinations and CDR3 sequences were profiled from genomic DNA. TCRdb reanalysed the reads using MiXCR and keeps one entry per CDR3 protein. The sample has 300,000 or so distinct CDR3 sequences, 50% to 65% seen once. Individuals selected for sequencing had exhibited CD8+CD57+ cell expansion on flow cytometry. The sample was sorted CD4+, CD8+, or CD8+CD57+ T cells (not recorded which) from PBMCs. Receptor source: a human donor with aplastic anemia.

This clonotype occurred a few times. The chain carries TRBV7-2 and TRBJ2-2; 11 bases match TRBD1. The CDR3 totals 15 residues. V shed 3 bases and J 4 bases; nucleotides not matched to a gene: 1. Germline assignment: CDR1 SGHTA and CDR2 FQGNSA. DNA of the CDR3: TGTGCCAGCAGCTTCGGGACAGGGGGCACCGGGGAGCTGTTTTTT. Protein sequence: CASSFGTGGTGELFF.

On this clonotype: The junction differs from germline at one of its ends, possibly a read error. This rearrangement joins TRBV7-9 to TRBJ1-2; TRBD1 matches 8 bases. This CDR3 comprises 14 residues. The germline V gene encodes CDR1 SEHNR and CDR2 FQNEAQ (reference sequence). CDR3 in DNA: TGCGCCAGCAGCCCACGACAGGGGAGCTCTGGAAACACCTTC. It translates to CASSPRQGSSGNTF.

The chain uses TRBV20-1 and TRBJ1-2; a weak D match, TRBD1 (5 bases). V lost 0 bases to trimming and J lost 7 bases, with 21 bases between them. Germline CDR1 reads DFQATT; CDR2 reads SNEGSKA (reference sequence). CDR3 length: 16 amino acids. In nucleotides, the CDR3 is TGCAGTGCTAGAGATCCCGCCGACGGGGGACTCCCTGGCTACACCTTC. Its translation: CSARDPADGGLPGYTF.

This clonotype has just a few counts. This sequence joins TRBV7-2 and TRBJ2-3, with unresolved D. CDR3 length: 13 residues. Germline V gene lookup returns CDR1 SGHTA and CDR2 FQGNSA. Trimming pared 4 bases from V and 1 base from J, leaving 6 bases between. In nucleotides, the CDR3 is TGTGCCAGCAGCTGGGCGCGCACAGATACGCAGTATTTT. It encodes CASSWARTDTQYF.

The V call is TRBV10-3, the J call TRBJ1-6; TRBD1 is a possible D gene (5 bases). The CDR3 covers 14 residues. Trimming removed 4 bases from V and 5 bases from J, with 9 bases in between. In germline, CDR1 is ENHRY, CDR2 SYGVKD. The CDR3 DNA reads TGTGCCATCAGTGCACAGGTGGATAATTCACCCCTCCACTTT. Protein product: CAISAQVDNSPLHF.

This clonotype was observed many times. This chain's CDR3 is CASSAQPGTTPFKNIQYF. The CDR3 region has the DNA TGTGCCAGCAGCGCCCAACCCGGGACTACTCCGTTCAAAAACATTCAGTACTTC. The chain couples TRBV9 to TRBJ2-4; 7 bases are a match to TRBD2. CDR1 is SGDLS, CDR2 YYNGEE, per germline. V gave up 3 bases and J gave up 3 bases; unmatched junction bases: 15. This CDR3 is 18 amino acids long. Full variable domain (missing parts from reference TRBV9 and TRBJ2-4): DSGVTQTPKHLITATGQRVTLRCSPRSGDLSVYWYQQSLDQGLQFLIQYYNGEERAKGNILERFSAQQFPDLHSELNLSSLELGDSALYFCASSAQPGTTPFKNIQYFGAGTRLSVL.

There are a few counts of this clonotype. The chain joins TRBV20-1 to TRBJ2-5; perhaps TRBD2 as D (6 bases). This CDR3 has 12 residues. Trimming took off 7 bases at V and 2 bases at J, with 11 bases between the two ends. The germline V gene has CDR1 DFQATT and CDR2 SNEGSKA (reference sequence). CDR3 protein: CSGQAGQETQYF. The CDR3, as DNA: TGCAGTGGTCAAGCGGGTCAAGAGACCCAGTACTTC.

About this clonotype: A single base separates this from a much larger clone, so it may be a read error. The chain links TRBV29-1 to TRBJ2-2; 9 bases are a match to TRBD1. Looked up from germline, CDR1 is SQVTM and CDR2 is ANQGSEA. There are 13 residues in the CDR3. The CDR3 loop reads CSGGTGIGTETFF. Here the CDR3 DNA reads TGCAGCGGCGGGACAGGGATTGGGACTGAAACTTTCTTT.

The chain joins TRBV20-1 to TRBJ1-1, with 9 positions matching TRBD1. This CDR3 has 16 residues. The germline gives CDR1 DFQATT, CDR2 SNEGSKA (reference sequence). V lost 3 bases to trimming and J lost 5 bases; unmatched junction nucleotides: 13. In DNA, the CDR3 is TGCAGTGCTAGGGGTCCGGGACAGGGAGGAGATACTGAAGCTTTCTTT. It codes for CSARGPGQGGDTEAFF.

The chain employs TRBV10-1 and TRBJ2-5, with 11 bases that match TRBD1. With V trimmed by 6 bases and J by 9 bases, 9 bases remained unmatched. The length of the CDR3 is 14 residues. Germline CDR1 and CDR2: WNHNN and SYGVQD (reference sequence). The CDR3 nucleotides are TGCGCCAGCAGCTTGTACGGGACAGGGGGTTCCCAGTACTTC. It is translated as CASSLYGTGGSQYF.

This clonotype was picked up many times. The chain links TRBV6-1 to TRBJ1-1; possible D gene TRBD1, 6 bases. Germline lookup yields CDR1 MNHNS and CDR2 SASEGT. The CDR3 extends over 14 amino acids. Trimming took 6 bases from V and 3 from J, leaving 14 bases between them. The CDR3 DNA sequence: TGTGCCAGCAGGATTGTGGGGGCGCACACTGAAGCTTTCTTT. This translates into CASRIVGAHTEAFF.

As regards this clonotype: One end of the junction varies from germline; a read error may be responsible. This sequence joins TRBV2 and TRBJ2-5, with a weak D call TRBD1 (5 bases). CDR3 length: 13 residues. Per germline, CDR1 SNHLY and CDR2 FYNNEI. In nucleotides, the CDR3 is TGTGCCAGCGGAGACAGCTGGATGGAGACACAGTACTTC. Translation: CASGDSWMETQYF.

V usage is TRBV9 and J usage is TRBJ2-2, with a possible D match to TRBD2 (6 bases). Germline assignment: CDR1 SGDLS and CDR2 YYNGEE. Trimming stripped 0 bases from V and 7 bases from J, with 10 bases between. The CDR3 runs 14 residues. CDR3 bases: TGTGCCAGCAGCGTAGACGGGGGAAGCGGGGAGCTGTTTTTT. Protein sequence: CASSVDGGSGELFF.

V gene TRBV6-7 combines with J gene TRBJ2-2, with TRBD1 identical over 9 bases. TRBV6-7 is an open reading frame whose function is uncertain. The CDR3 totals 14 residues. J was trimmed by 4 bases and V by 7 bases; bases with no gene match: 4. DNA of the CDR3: TGTGCCAGCAAGGACAGGGGCAGCACCGGGGAGCTGTTTTTT. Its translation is CASKDRGSTGELFF.

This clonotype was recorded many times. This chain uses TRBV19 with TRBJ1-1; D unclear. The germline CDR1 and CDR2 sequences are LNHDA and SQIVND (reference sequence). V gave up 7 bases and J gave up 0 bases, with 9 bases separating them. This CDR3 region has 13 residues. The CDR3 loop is CASTGDLNTEAFF. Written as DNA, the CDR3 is TGTGCCAGTACCGGAGACCTGAACACTGAAGCTTTCTTT.

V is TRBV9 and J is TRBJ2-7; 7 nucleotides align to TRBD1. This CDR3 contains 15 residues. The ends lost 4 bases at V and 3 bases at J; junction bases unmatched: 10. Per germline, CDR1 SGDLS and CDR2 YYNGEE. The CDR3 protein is CASSLGQDLFYEQYF. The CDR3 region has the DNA TGTGCCAGCAGCCTTGGACAGGATCTCTTCTACGAGCAGTACTTC. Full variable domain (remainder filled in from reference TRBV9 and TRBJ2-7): DSGVTQTPKHLITATGQRVTLRCSPRSGDLSVYWYQQSLDQGLQFLIQYYNGEERAKGNILERFSAQQFPDLHSELNLSSLELGDSALYFCASSLGQDLFYEQYFGPGTRLTVT.

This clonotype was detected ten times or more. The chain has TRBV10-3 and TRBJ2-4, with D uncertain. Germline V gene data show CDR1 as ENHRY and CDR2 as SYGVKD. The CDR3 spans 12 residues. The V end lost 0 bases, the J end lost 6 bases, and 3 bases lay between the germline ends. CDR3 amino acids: CAISESRNIQYF. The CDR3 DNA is TGTGCCATCAGTGAGTCCAGAAACATTCAGTACTTC.

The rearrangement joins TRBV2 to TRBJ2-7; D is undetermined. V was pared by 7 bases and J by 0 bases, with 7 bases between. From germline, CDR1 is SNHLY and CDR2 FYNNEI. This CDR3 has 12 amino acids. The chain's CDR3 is CASTSISYEQYF. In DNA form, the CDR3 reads TGTGCCAGCACCTCGATCTCCTACGAGCAGTACTTC. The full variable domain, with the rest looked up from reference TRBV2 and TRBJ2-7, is EPEVTQTPSHQVTQMGQEVILRCVPISNHLYFYWYRQILGQKVEFLVSFYNNEISEKSEIFDDQFSVERPDGSNFTLKIRSTKLEDSAMYFCASTSISYEQYFGPGTRLTVT.

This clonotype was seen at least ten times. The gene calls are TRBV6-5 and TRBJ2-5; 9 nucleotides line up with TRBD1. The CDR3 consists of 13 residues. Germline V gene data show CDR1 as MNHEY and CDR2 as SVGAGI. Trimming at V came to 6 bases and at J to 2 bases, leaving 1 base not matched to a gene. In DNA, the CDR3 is TGTGCCAGCAGGGGGACAGGGCAAGAGACCCAGTACTTC. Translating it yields CASRGTGQETQYF.

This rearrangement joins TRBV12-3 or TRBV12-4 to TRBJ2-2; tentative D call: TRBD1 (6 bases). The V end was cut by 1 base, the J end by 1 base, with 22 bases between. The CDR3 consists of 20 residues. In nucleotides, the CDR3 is TGTGCCAGCAGTTTAGGAGACAGGAGCCAATTATATTTGAACACCGGGGAGCTGTTTTTT. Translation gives CASSLGDRSQLYLNTGELFF.

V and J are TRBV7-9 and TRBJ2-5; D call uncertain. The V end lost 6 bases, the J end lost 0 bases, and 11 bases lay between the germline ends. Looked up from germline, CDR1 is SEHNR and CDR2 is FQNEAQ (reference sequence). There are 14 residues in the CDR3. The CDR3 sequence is CASSWAMYQETQYF. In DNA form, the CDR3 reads TGTGCCAGCAGTTGGGCCATGTACCAAGAGACCCAGTACTTC.

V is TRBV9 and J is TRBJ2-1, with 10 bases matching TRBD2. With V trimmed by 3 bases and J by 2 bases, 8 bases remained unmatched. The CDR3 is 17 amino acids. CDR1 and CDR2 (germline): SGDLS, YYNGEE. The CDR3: CASSAGGGTSAYNEQFF. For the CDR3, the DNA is TGTGCCAGCAGCGCCGGAGGGGGGACTAGCGCCTACAATGAGCAGTTCTTC.